This T cell receptor beta chain was sequenced in a study of T cells in Graves' hyperthyroidism and ophthalmopathy (dated by TCRdb to the late 2010s). In the study overall: Peripheral blood samples were taken at the time of initial diagnosis, prior to any treatment. To identify TCR V-J signatures that set the groups apart, the researchers used a discovery cohort of 100 patients, made up of 43 with Graves' ophthalmopathy and 57 with stable Graves' hyperthyroidism. Prospective prediction of ophthalmopathy was tested in an independent validation cohort of 18 to 20 hyperthyroidism patients and 15 to 17 patients who later progressed to ophthalmopathy. The 95 to 100 discovery patients were randomly divided into training and test sets at a 7:3 ratio. Thyroid tissue and blood T-cell repertoires from about six Graves' hyperthyroidism patients were also compared in the study. Once sampling was done, hyperthyroidism patients were given methimazole at a starting dose of 30 mg daily, whereas ophthalmopathy patients were given high-dose intravenous methylprednisolone. The paper describes TCR Vbeta CDR3 sequencing of some 130 peripheral blood samples, made up of 43 ophthalmopathy patients, over 70 hyperthyroidism patients and approximately 17 progressor patients.

Overall results and qualifications from the work: Ophthalmopathy was separated from stable hyperthyroidism by a 13 V-J signature model, with 85% to 90% sensitivity and about 84% specificity obtained in cross-validation and 80%/75% obtained in testing. No statistical method was used to set the sample size in advance, and investigators knew the group allocation. Most expanded thyroid clonotypes (frequency above 0.001) were also detected in blood, a finding suggesting that blood repertoires may reflect thyroid immune responses. In validation, progression to ophthalmopathy was predicted by the model with 70.59% sensitivity and around 75% specificity, a median of about 6.4 months before onset.

TCR beta CDR3 regions were amplified from RNA transcripts. A first-round RT-PCR of the TCR CDR3 used the HTBI primer set with the Qiagen OneStep RT-PCR kit. The libraries were constructed in a second round of multiplex PCR and then size-selected and purified. Sequencing of the libraries was done on an Illumina HiSeq2000 using paired-end 100 bp reads. The published analysis was carried out like this. SOAPnuke was used to process the raw data, with reads discarded if the reads contained adapters or uncalled bases, had a mean Phred below 15, or lacked an exact constant-primer or identifier match. High-quality paired reads were merged using COPE v1.2.5, and each unique nucleotide sequence was defined as a clonotype. Clonotypes were aligned to IMGT TRBV, TRBD and TRBJ reference segments using MiTCR v1.1. The analysis included only V-J combinations with a frequency above 0.0001, which together covered 99% to 99.2% of the repertoires. A TCS score was defined as the ratio of F50 (clonal expansion) to E x V (chaos), with BLOSUM62-based TCRdist applied between CDR3 peptides within each V-J. Welch's t-statistics and random forest reduced roughly 500 V-J features to roughly 13, which were used in a naive Bayes classifier (R e1071). TCRdb took the public reads, trimmed them with fastp at Q25, ran MiXCR for clone calling and kept in-frame beta chains. All rows with the same CDR3 protein become a single entry with the most common DNA and genes. The V and J calls were determined by TCRdb, not by the authors. The sample records 130,000 to 150,000 distinct CDR3 sequences, around 20% of which are singletons. The biggest ten clones account for about 67% of the sample.

About this clonotype itself: It lacks a known antigen. No per-base quality is available; no much larger clone lies one base away.

Hyperthyroidism patients were aged 18 to 65 years and newly diagnosed, with disease duration of less than 2 months. Exclusion was applied to patients with uncontrolled infections, other autoimmune diseases, pregnancy or lactation. Diagnoses were established on the basis of clinical symptoms, serum thyroxine and TRAb, thyroid ultrasound, and orbital computed tomography. Blood from progressor patients was drawn when they were first diagnosed with hyperthyroidism, before any ophthalmopathy symptoms appeared. PBMCs were isolated from 7.5 to 10 ml of fresh peripheral blood by Ficoll-Paque density gradient centrifugation. Progressor patients were initially diagnosed with Graves' hyperthyroidism and developed ophthalmopathy during follow-up. Total RNA was extracted using Trizol reagent, and RNA quality was assessed on an Agilent 2100 Bioanalyzer. The clonotype comes from a woman in her fifties or sixties with Graves' hyperthyroidism that later progressed to Graves' ophthalmopathy. Sequenced: blood.

The nucleotides read TGTGCCTGGAGGAAACAGGGGATTGCAGATACGCAGTATTTT. This sequence encodes CAWRKQGIADTQYF. The chain is encoded by TRBV30 joined to TRBJ2-3, and 7 junctional nucleotides match TRBD1. The germline V gene (reference sequence) sets CDR1 to GTSNPN and CDR2 to SVGIG. From its cysteine to its phenylalanine, the CDR3 spans 14 amino acids. The read is trimmed to its CDR3 DNA, 42 bases read in frame from base 1. Trimming removed 3 bases from V and 4 bases from J; the gene matches leave 7 bases unexplained.